The clone carrying this TCR beta chain came up a few times. What it recognizes is unknown. These data are taken from a study of T cell repertoires in cytomegalovirus infection. At the level of the study: Public signatures in TCR beta pointed to CMV infection and matching HLA type.

TCRdb ran MiXCR on the reads and lists one entry per CDR3 protein. The table includes about 900,000 distinct CDR3 sequences, around a third detected once. V shed 3 bases, J shed 4 bases, and the junction held 7 bases outside the gene matches. Per the germline V gene, CDR1 is SGHNT and CDR2 is YENEEA. There are 15 residues in the CDR3. The input for sequencing was cultured CD8+ T cells from PBMCs, taken from culture after CMV antigen stimulation. The chain couples TRBV11-3 to TRBJ2-5; TRBD1 agrees at 8 bases. The sequence derives from a human donor in good health (CMV status not recorded). Some clones in this sample may be carry-over from other donors' samples. For the CDR3, the DNA is TGTGCCAGCAGCTTGGAGGGACAGGTGGGAGAGACCCAGTACTTC. This translates into CASSLEGQVGETQYF. Full variable domain (rest looked up from reference TRBV11-3 and TRBJ2-5): EAGVVQSPRYKIIEKKQPVAFWCNPISGHNTLYWYLQNLGQGPELLIRYENEEAVDDSQLPKDRFSAERLKGVDSTLKIQPAELGDSAVYLCASSLEGQVGETQYFGPGTRLLVL.